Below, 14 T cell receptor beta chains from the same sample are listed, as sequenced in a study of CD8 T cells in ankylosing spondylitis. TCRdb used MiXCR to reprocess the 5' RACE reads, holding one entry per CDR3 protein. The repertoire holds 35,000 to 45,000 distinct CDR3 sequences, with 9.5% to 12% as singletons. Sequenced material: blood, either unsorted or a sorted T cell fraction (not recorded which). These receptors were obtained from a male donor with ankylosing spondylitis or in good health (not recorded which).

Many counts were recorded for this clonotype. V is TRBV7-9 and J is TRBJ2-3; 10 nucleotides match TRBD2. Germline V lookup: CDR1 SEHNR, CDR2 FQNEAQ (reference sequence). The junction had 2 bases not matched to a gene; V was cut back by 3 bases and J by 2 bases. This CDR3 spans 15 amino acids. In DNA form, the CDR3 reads TGTGCCAGCAGCTTCACTAGCGGGGCCACAGATACGCAGTATTTT. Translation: CASSFTSGATDTQYF.

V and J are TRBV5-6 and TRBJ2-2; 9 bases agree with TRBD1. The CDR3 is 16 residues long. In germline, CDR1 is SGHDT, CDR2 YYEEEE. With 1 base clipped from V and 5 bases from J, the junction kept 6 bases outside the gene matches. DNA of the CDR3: TGTGCCAGCAGCTTGAGTGGACAGGGGTGGACCGGGGAGCTGTTTTTT. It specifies CASSLSGQGWTGELFF.

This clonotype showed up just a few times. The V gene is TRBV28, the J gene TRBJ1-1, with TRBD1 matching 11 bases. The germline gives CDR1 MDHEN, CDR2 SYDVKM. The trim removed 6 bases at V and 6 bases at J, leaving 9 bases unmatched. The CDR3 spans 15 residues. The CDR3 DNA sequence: TGTGCCAGCAGGCGGGACAGGGGGGGAATCCCTGAAGCTTTCTTT. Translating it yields CASRRDRGGIPEAFF.

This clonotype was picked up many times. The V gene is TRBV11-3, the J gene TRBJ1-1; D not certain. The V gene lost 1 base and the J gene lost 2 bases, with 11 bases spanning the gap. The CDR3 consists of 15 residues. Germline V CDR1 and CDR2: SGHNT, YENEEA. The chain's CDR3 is CASSLGGPANTEAFF. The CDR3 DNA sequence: TGTGCCAGCAGCTTAGGTGGGCCGGCTAACACTGAAGCTTTCTTT.

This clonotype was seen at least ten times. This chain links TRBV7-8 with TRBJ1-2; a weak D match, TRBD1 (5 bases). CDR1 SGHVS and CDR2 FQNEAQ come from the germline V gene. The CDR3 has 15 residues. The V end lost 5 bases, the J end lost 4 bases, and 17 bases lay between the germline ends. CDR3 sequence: CASSLGSGRAYGYTF. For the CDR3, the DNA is TGTGCCAGCAGCCTCGGATCAGGGAGGGCCTATGGCTACACCTTC.

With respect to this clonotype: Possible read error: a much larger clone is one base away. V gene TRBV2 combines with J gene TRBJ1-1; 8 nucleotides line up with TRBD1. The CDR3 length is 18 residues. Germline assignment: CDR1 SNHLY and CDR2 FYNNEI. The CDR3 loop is CTSSLLSPGGEVSTEAFF. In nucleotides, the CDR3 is TGTACCAGCAGTTTATTATCGCCAGGGGGCGAGGTATCCACTGAAGCTTTCTTT.

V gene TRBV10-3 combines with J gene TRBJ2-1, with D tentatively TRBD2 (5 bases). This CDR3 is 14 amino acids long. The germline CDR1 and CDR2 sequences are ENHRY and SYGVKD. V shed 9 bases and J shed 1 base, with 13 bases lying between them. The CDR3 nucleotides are TGTGCCATACGAGGAGCGGAATCCTACAATGAGCAGTTCTTC. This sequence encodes CAIRGAESYNEQFF.

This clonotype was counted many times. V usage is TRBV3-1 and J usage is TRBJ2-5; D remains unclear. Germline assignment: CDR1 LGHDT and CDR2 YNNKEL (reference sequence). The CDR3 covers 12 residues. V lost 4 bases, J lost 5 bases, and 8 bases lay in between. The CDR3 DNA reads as TGTGCCAGCAGCCCCCTCGGGGAGACCCAGTACTTC. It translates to CASSPLGETQYF.

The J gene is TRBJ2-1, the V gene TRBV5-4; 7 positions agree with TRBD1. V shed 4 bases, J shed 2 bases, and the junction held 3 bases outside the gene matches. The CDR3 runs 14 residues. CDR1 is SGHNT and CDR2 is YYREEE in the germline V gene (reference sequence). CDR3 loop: CASSPQGTYNEQFF. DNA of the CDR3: TGTGCCAGCAGCCCACAGGGGACCTACAATGAGCAGTTCTTC. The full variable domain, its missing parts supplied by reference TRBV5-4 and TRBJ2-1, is ETGVTQSPTHLIKTRGQQVTLRCSSQSGHNTVSWYQQALGQGPQFIFQYYREEENGRGNFPPRFSGLQFPNYSSELNVNALELDDSALYLCASSPQGTYNEQFFGPGTRLTVL.

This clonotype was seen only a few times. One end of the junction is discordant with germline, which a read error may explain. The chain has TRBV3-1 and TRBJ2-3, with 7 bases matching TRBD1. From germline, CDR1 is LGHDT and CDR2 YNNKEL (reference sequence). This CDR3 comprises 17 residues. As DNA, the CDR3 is TGTGCCACCAGCCAAGATCCGGTGACAGGGAGCACAGATACGCAGTATTTT. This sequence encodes CATSQDPVTGSTDTQYF.

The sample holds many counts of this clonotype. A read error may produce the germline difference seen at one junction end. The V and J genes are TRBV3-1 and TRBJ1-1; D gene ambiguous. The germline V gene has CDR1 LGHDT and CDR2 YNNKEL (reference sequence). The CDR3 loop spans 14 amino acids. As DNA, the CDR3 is TGTGCCAGCAGCCACACGTCTATCGTGGCTGAAGTTTTCTTT. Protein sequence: CASSHTSIVAEVFF.

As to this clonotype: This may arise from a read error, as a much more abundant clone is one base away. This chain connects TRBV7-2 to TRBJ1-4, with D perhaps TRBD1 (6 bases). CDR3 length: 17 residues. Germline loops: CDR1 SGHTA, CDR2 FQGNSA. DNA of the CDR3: TGTGCCAGCAGCCCATCGGGAGGGGGTTCGGCTAAGGAAAAACTGTTTTTT. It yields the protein CASSPSGGGSAKEKLFF.

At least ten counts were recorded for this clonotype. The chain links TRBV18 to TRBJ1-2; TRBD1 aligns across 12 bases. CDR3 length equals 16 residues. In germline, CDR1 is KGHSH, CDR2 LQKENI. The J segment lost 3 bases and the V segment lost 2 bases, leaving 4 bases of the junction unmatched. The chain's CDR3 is CASSPGTGGADYGYTF. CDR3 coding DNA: TGTGCCAGCTCACCAGGGACAGGGGGCGCGGACTATGGCTACACCTTC.

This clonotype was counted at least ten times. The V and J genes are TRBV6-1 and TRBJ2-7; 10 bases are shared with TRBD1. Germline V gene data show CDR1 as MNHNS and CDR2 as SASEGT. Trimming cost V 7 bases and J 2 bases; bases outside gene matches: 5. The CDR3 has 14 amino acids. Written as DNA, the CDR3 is TGTGCCAGCACACCGGGACAGGGGACCTACGAGCAGTACTTC. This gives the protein CASTPGQGTYEQYF.